What follows are 29 T cell receptor beta chains derived from one specimen sequenced in a study of Ad26.COV2.S vaccination and SARS-CoV-2 variants (dated by TCRdb to the early 2020s). Receptor libraries were prepared by the immunoSEQ multiplex PCR assay. Sourced from immuneACCESS, this table was stored by TCRdb with only in-frame sequences that have V and J called. A share of the clones is absent; for the studies checked, an unresolved V gene accounts for under half, and the remainder has no known explanation. In this sample the table shows some 330,000 clones, under 90% of which occur a single time. The ten largest account for 5.5% of the sample. The label giving this sample's treatment or condition can be read as: roughly 20 received Ad26.COV2.S at low or high dose, single or two shots; 5 received placebo; per-sample allocation not given. For vaccine and placebo recipients, the sequenced repertoires came from samples collected on day 63 after the first injection.

This specimen consisted of peripheral blood, obtained in a trial of Ad26.COV2.S vaccine versus placebo. The origin of the receptors is a person between 18 and 59 years old who received the Ad26.COV2.S COVID-19 vaccine or a placebo.

As to this clone: This sample includes further DNA sequences coding for the same CDR3. The chain joins TRBV18 to TRBJ1-1; D is perhaps TRBD1 (6 bases). The CDR3 sequence is 13 residues long. Per germline, CDR1 KGHSH and CDR2 LQKENI. The V and J ends lost 2 bases and 3 bases respectively, with 7 bases between them. The CDR3 here is CASSPNRDTEAFF. CDR3 nucleotides: TGTGCCAGCTCACCAAACAGGGACACTGAAGCTTTCTTT.

V and J are TRBV27 and TRBJ2-1, with D unresolved. The V end lost 4 bases, the J end lost 5 bases, and 12 bases lay between the germline ends. In germline, CDR1 is MNHEY, CDR2 SMNVEV (reference sequence). The CDR3 is 14 amino acids. The CDR3, as DNA: TGTGCCAGCAGTTCCGAGTCAGGACACAATGAGCAGTTCTTC. Translating it yields CASSSESGHNEQFF.

This clone was recorded once. The rearrangement uses TRBV5-1 and TRBJ2-4; 11 bases map to TRBD2. Germline assignment: CDR1 SGHRS and CDR2 YFSETQ. V shed 5 bases, J shed 3 bases, and the junction held 13 bases outside the gene matches. CDR3 length equals 18 residues. The CDR3 reads CASRPVLAGGPVKNIQYF. The CDR3 DNA sequence: TGCGCCAGCAGACCCGTTTTAGCGGGAGGGCCTGTCAAAAACATTCAGTACTTC.

The chain is built from TRBV7-9 and TRBJ2-1; tentatively, D is TRBD1 (5 bases). The CDR3 sequence is 15 residues long. V was clipped by 3 bases and J by 7 bases, with 16 bases between them. Germline loops: CDR1 SEHNR, CDR2 FQNEAQ (reference sequence). In DNA form, the CDR3 reads TGTGCCAGCAGCTTCCCCAATGGGGCGAATAATGAGCAGTTCTTC. Protein: CASSFPNGANNEQFF.

The chain is built from TRBV19 and TRBJ1-3; D gene unclear. Trimming removed 5 bases from V and 0 bases from J, with 8 bases in between. The germline gives CDR1 LNHDA, CDR2 SQIVND (reference sequence). There are 14 residues in the CDR3. CDR3 nucleotide sequence: TGTGCCAGTAGTTTCCAGAACTCTGGAAACACCATATATTTT. This codes for CASSFQNSGNTIYF.

On this clone itself: Other DNA sequences from this sample encode an identical CDR3 as well. The genes are TRBV5-1 and TRBJ1-1; no clear D gene. Deletions cut 0 bases from V and 8 bases from J, with 5 bases between. CDR3 length: 11 residues. Looked up from germline, CDR1 is SGHRS and CDR2 is YFSETQ. In DNA form, the CDR3 reads TGCGCCAGCAGCTTGGGTCAGGAAGCTTTCTTT. Translated, it gives CASSLGQEAFF.

The chain uses TRBV11-2 and TRBJ2-3; D is possibly TRBD1 or TRBD2 (5 bases each). Germline V gene sequence: CDR1 SGHAT, CDR2 FQNNGV. Trimming shortened V by 2 bases and J by 1 base, and 10 bases separated the two germline ends. The CDR3 is 15 residues long. Here the CDR3 DNA reads TGTGCCAGCAGCTTATCAGGGAGTGGCACAGATACGCAGTATTTT. As protein: CASSLSGSGTDTQYF. Full variable domain (outside the CDR3, taken from reference TRBV11-2 and TRBJ2-3): EAGVAQSPRYKIIEKRQSVAFWCNPISGHATLYWYQQILGQGPKLLIQFQNNGVVDDSQLPKDRFSAERLKGVDSTLKIQPAKLEDSAVYLCASSLSGSGTDTQYFGPGTRLTVL.

V usage is TRBV28 and J usage is TRBJ2-1; D possibly corresponds to TRBD1 (5 bases). Germline values: CDR1 MDHEN, CDR2 SYDVKM. The CDR3 runs to 13 residues. V shed 2 bases and J shed 5 bases, with 7 bases lying between them. The CDR3 is CASSLLRDNEQFF. The CDR3 DNA is TGTGCCAGCAGTTTACTCAGGGACAATGAGCAGTTCTTC.

The chain couples TRBV18 to TRBJ1-5, with unresolved D. The CDR3 loop spans 16 amino acids. The ends were cut back, 0 bases at V and 3 bases at J, with 12 bases in the middle. Germline V gene data show CDR1 as KGHSH and CDR2 as LQKENI. CDR3 sequence reads: CASSPPGRPNNQPQHF. In DNA, the CDR3 is TGTGCCAGCTCACCACCGGGCAGGCCGAACAATCAGCCCCAGCATTTT.

The chain links TRBV2 to TRBJ1-5; D is perhaps TRBD1 (6 bases). Deletions cut 4 bases from V and 6 bases from J, with 19 bases between. CDR3 size: 16 residues. Per germline, CDR1 SNHLY and CDR2 FYNNEI. The CDR3 bases are TGTGCCAGCAGTGGGGCCCCTTACAGGGTTGGTCAGCCCCAGCATTTT. As protein: CASSGAPYRVGQPQHF.

The chain couples TRBV4-3 to TRBJ2-1; 10 positions agree with TRBD2. Germline CDR1 and CDR2: LGHNA and YSLEER. This CDR3 has 17 amino acids. The trim removed 0 bases at V and 4 bases at J, leaving 6 bases unmatched. The CDR3 DNA is TGCGCCAGCAGCCAAGATCTCTTGACTAGCGGGTACAATGAGCAGTTCTTC. As protein: CASSQDLLTSGYNEQFF.

The J gene is TRBJ2-5, the V gene TRBV7-2, with D possibly being TRBD2 (5 bases). With 8 bases removed from V and 3 bases from J, the gap between germline ends came to 13 bases. Germline values: CDR1 SGHTA, CDR2 FQGNSA. The CDR3 contains 13 residues. CDR3 coding DNA: TGTGCCAGCCAAAGAGGAGGTAAAGAGACCCAGTACTTC. Amino acid sequence: CASQRGGKETQYF. Full variable domain (remainder filled in from reference TRBV7-2 and TRBJ2-5): GAGVSQSPSNKVTEKGKDVELRCDPISGHTALYWYRQSLGQGLEFLIYFQGNSAPDKSGLPSDRFSAERTGGSVSTLTIQRTQQEDSAVYLCASQRGGKETQYFGPGTRLLVL.

This chain uses TRBV6-5 with TRBJ2-3; the D gene could be TRBD1 or TRBD2 (6 bases each). The V gene's germline CDR1 is MNHEY and CDR2 SVGAGI. This CDR3 spans 16 amino acids. V lost 2 bases and J lost 4, with 16 bases in between. CDR3 DNA: TGTGCCAGCAGTTACCGTCGGGGGCGGGGCCCAGATACGCAGTATTTT. Amino acid sequence: CASSYRRGRGPDTQYF.

This chain connects TRBV5-5 to TRBJ2-1; TRBD2 agrees at 10 bases. The ends lost 4 bases at V and 1 base at J; junction bases unmatched: 5. The CDR3 sequence is 16 residues long. Germline V gives CDR1 SGHKS, CDR2 YYEKEE (reference sequence). The CDR3 reads CASSPETSGSYNEQFF. Written as DNA, the CDR3 is TGTGCCAGCAGCCCGGAGACTAGCGGGTCCTACAATGAGCAGTTCTTC.

The chain has TRBV5-1 and TRBJ1-1; D is unresolved. The length of the CDR3 is 13 residues. Germline V CDR1 and CDR2: SGHRS, YFSETQ. Trimming took 2 bases from V and 6 from J, leaving 11 bases between them. CDR3: CASSLSSPAEAFF. DNA for the CDR3: TGCGCCAGCAGCTTATCATCCCCCGCTGAAGCTTTCTTT.

This chain connects TRBV10-3 to TRBJ1-6, with TRBD1 as a possible D gene (5 bases). In germline, CDR1 is ENHRY, CDR2 SYGVKD. V was shortened by 4 bases and J by 2 bases, with 9 bases between the two germline ends. The CDR3 length is 15 residues. CDR3 region: CAISVRGAYNSPLHF. The CDR3 coding sequence is TGTGCCATCAGTGTTCGGGGGGCCTATAATTCACCCCTCCACTTT.

This clone was counted a single time. The rearrangement uses TRBV6-6 and TRBJ2-6, with TRBD1 identical over 10 bases. The CDR3 contains 16 residues. J was trimmed by 2 bases and V by 9 bases; bases with no gene match: 7. Germline lookup yields CDR1 MNHNY and CDR2 SVGAGI (reference sequence). CDR3 amino acids: CASWDRGYPGANVLTF. The CDR3 bases are TGTGCCAGTTGGGACAGGGGATACCCTGGGGCCAACGTCCTGACTTTC.

The chain recombines TRBV27 with TRBJ1-3; D is possibly TRBD1 (5 bases). The CDR3 consists of 13 residues. Trimming took off 8 bases at V and 1 base at J, with 9 bases between the two ends. Germline V CDR1 and CDR2: MNHEY, SMNVEV (reference sequence). The DNA for the CDR3 is TGTGCCAGCGGGGCGGCATCTGGAAACACCATATATTTT. As protein: CASGAASGNTIYF.

V gene TRBV11-2 combines with J gene TRBJ2-2; no definite D call. Trimming stripped 5 bases from V and 1 base from J, with 11 bases between. The CDR3 length is 15 residues. Germline-derived CDR1 and CDR2 are SGHAT and FQNNGV. CDR3 residues: CASSPPDLNTGELFF. The CDR3 DNA reads as TGTGCCAGCAGCCCCCCTGACCTGAACACCGGGGAGCTGTTTTTT. Drawing the rest from reference TRBV11-2 and TRBJ2-2, the complete variable domain is EAGVAQSPRYKIIEKRQSVAFWCNPISGHATLYWYQQILGQGPKLLIQFQNNGVVDDSQLPKDRFSAERLKGVDSTLKIQPAKLEDSAVYLCASSPPDLNTGELFFGEGSRLTVL.

The chain joins TRBV3-1 (or the pseudogene TRBV3-2) to TRBJ2-6; D gene ambiguous. V lost 4 bases and J 0 bases, leaving 7 bases between the germline ends. The germline V gene encodes CDR1 LGHDT and CDR2 YNNKEL (reference sequence). The CDR3 consists of 15 residues. CDR3 DNA sequence: TGTGCCAGCAGCCTAGATTTCTCTGGGGCCAACGTCCTGACTTTC. This sequence encodes CASSLDFSGANVLTF.

This clone showed up just once. The chain has TRBV18 and TRBJ1-1; 12 bases match TRBD1. CDR3 length equals 14 residues. V was clipped by 8 bases and J by 4 bases; unmatched bases: 5. Per germline, CDR1 KGHSH and CDR2 LQKENI. In DNA, the CDR3 is TGTGCCAGCCGACCGGGACAGGGGGCCACTGAAGCTTTCTTT. Protein sequence: CASRPGQGATEAFF. Full variable domain (outside the CDR3, taken from reference TRBV18 and TRBJ1-1): NAGVMQNPRHLVRRRGQEARLRCSPMKGHSHVYWYRQLPEEGLKFMVYLQKENIIDESGMPKERFSAEFPKEGPSILRIQQVVRGDSAAYFCASRPGQGATEAFFGQGTRLTVV.

The chain carries TRBV7-3 and TRBJ1-1, with D possibly matching TRBD1 (6 bases). The CDR3 contains 15 residues. V lost 2 bases to trimming and J lost 1 base, with 11 bases between them. Germline CDR1 is SGHTA and CDR2 is FQGTGA. This chain's CDR3 is CASSLGQKSNTEAFF. The CDR3, as DNA: TGTGCCAGCAGCTTAGGACAGAAGTCGAACACTGAAGCTTTCTTT.

The V call is TRBV7-9, the J call TRBJ1-1; the D is unclear. Trimming took 0 bases from V and 7 from J, leaving 12 bases between them. Germline V CDR1 and CDR2: SEHNR, FQNEAQ (reference sequence). The CDR3 consists of 14 residues. CDR3 coding DNA: TGTGCCAGCAGCTTAGCAACCCAGAGATTTGAAGCTTTCTTT. Its protein is CASSLATQRFEAFF.

The chain employs TRBV11-2 and TRBJ2-5; TRBD2 matches 14 bases. The CDR3 sequence is 19 residues long. The V gene's germline CDR1 is SGHAT and CDR2 FQNNGV. V lost 4 bases to trimming and J lost 2 bases; unmatched junction nucleotides: 12. In nucleotides, the CDR3 is TGTGCCAGCAGCTCCACTCCGGGACTAGCGGGGGTGTATCAAGAGACCCAGTACTTC. As protein: CASSSTPGLAGVYQETQYF.

The chain recombines TRBV6-2 or TRBV6-3 with TRBJ2-1; TRBD2 aligns across 12 bases. CDR1 and CDR2 (germline): MNHEY, SVGEGT. The CDR3 is made up of 17 amino acids. V lost 0 bases, J lost 9 bases, and 9 bases stayed unmatched. The CDR3 sequence: CASSYSRATSGSAEQFF. DNA of the CDR3: TGTGCCAGCAGTTACTCTCGGGCGACTAGCGGGAGTGCTGAGCAGTTCTTC.

The V call is TRBV27, the J call TRBJ2-1; 7 bases fit TRBD1. CDR1 is MNHEY and CDR2 is SMNVEV in the germline V gene (reference sequence). V lost 6 bases and J lost 5; bases outside the gene matches: 13. This CDR3 has 16 amino acids. This CDR3 reads CASSPNTGEVHNEQFF. CDR3 DNA: TGTGCCAGCAGCCCGAACACAGGGGAAGTCCACAATGAGCAGTTCTTC.

The chain links TRBV28 to TRBJ1-2; weak D call: TRBD1 (6 bases). CDR1 is MDHEN, CDR2 SYDVKM, per germline. CDR3 length: 11 amino acids. V dropped 9 bases and J dropped 6 bases, with 11 bases sitting between them. The CDR3 coding sequence is TGTGCCAGTCTCAGGGGAAATGGCTACACCTTC. Amino acids: CASLRGNGYTF.

The chain employs TRBV2 and TRBJ1-4, with 8 nucleotides matching TRBD1. CDR1 and CDR2 from the germline V gene are SNHLY and FYNNEI. The CDR3 has 19 amino acids. Germline trimming cut 1 base from V and 0 bases from J; bases unmatched to any gene: 10. This CDR3 reads CASSEEVGTGIATNEKLFF. The CDR3 nucleotides read TGTGCCAGCAGTGAAGAAGTCGGGACAGGAATCGCAACTAATGAAAAACTGTTTTTT.

Here the CDR3 DNA reads TGTGCCAGTAGTATAGGCGGGGGCCCCTCCTACGAGCAGTACTTC. Translated: CASSIGGGPSYEQYF. This chain connects TRBV19 to TRBJ2-7; tentative D call: TRBD2 (7 bases). Germline V gene lookup returns CDR1 LNHDA and CDR2 SQIVND (reference sequence). Trimming took off 1 base at V and 0 bases at J, with 10 bases between the two ends. This CDR3 has 15 amino acids.